This T cell receptor beta chain was recovered during a study of cytomegalovirus exposure and HLA in healthy donors. V lost 4 bases and J 7 bases, leaving 8 bases between the germline ends. CDR1 MNHEY and CDR2 SVGAGI come from the germline V gene. CDR3 length: 11 residues. PCR amplification relied on 60 Vbeta primers (plus 13 Jbeta primers). TCRdb's table, derived via immunoSEQ multiplex PCR, lists solely in-frame clones and lacks some. The profile shows approximately 140,000 clones, about three quarters of them singletons. The sample was PBMCs. The chain recombines TRBV6-5 with TRBJ2-7; D possibly corresponds to TRBD1 (5 bases). The clonotype comes from a woman aged 35 to 49 in good health and CMV-seronegative. Written as DNA, the CDR3 is TGTGCCAGCAGTTTAGCAGGGGAGCAGTACTTC. Translation gives CASSLAGEQYF.